These 12 T cell receptor beta chains were sequenced from one sample in a study of cytomegalovirus exposure and HLA in healthy donors. The PCR made use of 60 Vbeta and 13 Jbeta primers. The data were produced by immunoSEQ multiplex PCR, yet TCRdb's version contains in-frame clones alone and is incomplete. The sample is made up of more than 100,000 clones, and the top ten hold about 3% of it. Sequenced input: PBMCs. The receptors were gathered from a man aged 35-49 years in good health and CMV-seronegative.

The CDR3, as DNA: TGTGCCAGCAGCCCCCTGGACAGGGTCGGTGAAGCTTTCTTT. Translating it yields CASSPLDRVGEAFF. This chain joins TRBV6-1 and TRBJ1-1, with 8 bases aligning to TRBD1. This CDR3 is built from 14 residues. Germline V gene data show CDR1 as MNHNS and CDR2 as SASEGT. Unmatched junction bases numbered 10, after V lost 6 bases and J lost 7 bases.

Note on this clone: The sample carries other DNA sequences with the same CDR3. The J gene is TRBJ1-3, the V gene TRBV6-6, with D possibly matching TRBD1 (6 bases). Germline V gives CDR1 MNHNY, CDR2 SVGAGI (reference sequence). V lost 6 bases, J lost 6 bases, and 15 bases lay in between. CDR3 length equals 14 residues. The CDR3 coding sequence is TGTGCCAGCAGCCGACGACAGGTAGAAAACACCATATATTTT. Its translation: CASSRRQVENTIYF.

J is TRBJ1-2 and V is TRBV5-6; possibly TRBD1 for D (6 bases). The CDR3 spans 13 residues. CDR1 SGHDT and CDR2 YYEEEE come from the germline V gene. Trimming took 6 bases from V and 4 from J, leaving 13 bases between them. The CDR3 DNA reads TGTGCCAGCATCGGACAGAGCTTCTATGGCTACACCTTC. It translates to CASIGQSFYGYTF. The variable domain in full, with the rest retrieved from reference TRBV5-6 and TRBJ1-2, is DAGVTQSPTHLIKTRGQQVTLRCSPKSGHDTVSWYQQALGQGPQFIFQYYEEEERQRGNFPDRFSGHQFPNYSSELNVNALLLGDSALYLCASIGQSFYGYTFGSGTRLTVV.

The chain uses TRBV27 and TRBJ2-3; 10 bases fit TRBD2. From germline, CDR1 is MNHEY and CDR2 SMNVEV (reference sequence). The CDR3 totals 15 residues. V shed 7 bases and J 4 bases; nucleotides not matched to a gene: 8. The CDR3 nucleotides read TGTGCCAGCAAACAGAGTAGCGGGAGGTCAGATACGCAGTATTTT. This encodes CASKQSSGRSDTQYF.

The genes are TRBV5-1 and TRBJ2-1, with 10 nucleotides matching TRBD2. The CDR3 is made up of 16 amino acids. CDR1 and CDR2 (germline): SGHRS, YFSETQ. J gave up 2 bases and V 3 bases, and 5 bases lay outside the gene matches. The CDR3 loop is CASSSLAGGTYNEQFF. The CDR3 DNA sequence: TGCGCCAGCAGCTCTTTAGCGGGGGGCACCTACAATGAGCAGTTCTTC.

The chain links TRBV2 to TRBJ1-1; 9 bases are shared with TRBD1. CDR1 is SNHLY, CDR2 FYNNEI, per germline. CDR3 size: 14 residues. Trimming took 6 bases from V and 1 from J; bases not matched to a gene: 3. The CDR3 loop is CASRGQGWNTEAFF. The DNA for the CDR3 is TGTGCCAGCAGAGGACAGGGGTGGAACACTGAAGCTTTCTTT.

V usage is TRBV5-4 and J usage is TRBJ2-3, with a tentative D call TRBD2 (7 bases). This CDR3 comprises 15 residues. CDR1 is SGHNT and CDR2 is YYREEE in the germline V gene (reference sequence). The ends were cut back, 4 bases at V and 8 bases at J, with 20 bases in the middle. The DNA of the CDR3 is TGTGCCAGCAGCGGCAGGGCAGGGGAGGGAGGTACGCAGTATTTT. It yields the protein CASSGRAGEGGTQYF.

V is TRBV9 and J is TRBJ2-5; tentative D call: TRBD2 (6 bases). V was clipped by 0 bases and J by 2 bases, with 14 bases between them. The CDR3 is made up of 16 amino acids. The germline gives CDR1 SGDLS, CDR2 YYNGEE. In DNA form, the CDR3 reads TGTGCCAGCAGCGTAGTGGGCGGGGACGGGCAAGAGACCCAGTACTTC. Amino acid sequence: CASSVVGGDGQETQYF. The full variable domain, rest sourced from reference TRBV9 and TRBJ2-5, is DSGVTQTPKHLITATGQRVTLRCSPRSGDLSVYWYQQSLDQGLQFLIQYYNGEERAKGNILERFSAQQFPDLHSELNLSSLELGDSALYFCASSVVGGDGQETQYFGPGTRLLVL.

This chain uses TRBV12-1 with TRBJ2-1; TRBD2 is the table's D call and was not checked against the DNA. TRBV12-1 is flagged as a pseudogene. This CDR3 is 16 amino acids long. The CDR3 is CASTSNAGRVLGEQFF. The CDR3 DNA reads as TGTGCCAGCACCTCTAATGCGGGACGGGTTCTGGGTGAGCAGTTCTTC.

CDR3 protein: CASSMGRGHSNQPQHF. The CDR3 DNA sequence: TGTGCCAGTAGTATGGGGCGGGGGCATAGCAATCAGCCCCAGCATTTT. V gene TRBV19 combines with J gene TRBJ1-5; possible D gene TRBD1, 6 bases. V lost 3 bases and J lost 0, with 12 bases in between. CDR3 size: 16 residues. Germline CDR1 is LNHDA and CDR2 is SQIVND (reference sequence).

This sequence joins TRBV19 and TRBJ2-7; a weak D match, TRBD1 (5 bases). CDR1 and CDR2 from the germline V gene are LNHDA and SQIVND (reference sequence). Trimming left V 5 bases short and J 6 bases short, with 17 bases between. The CDR3 is 14 amino acids. The CDR3 nucleotides are TGTGCCAGTAGTTATCAAGGGGCGGATGGCGAGCAGTACTTC. Its translation is CASSYQGADGEQYF.

The CDR3 reads CASSIAPRVGYNQETQYF. The CDR3 nucleotides read TGTGCCAGTAGTATAGCCCCGAGGGTGGGGTACAACCAAGAGACCCAGTACTTC. V usage is TRBV19 and J usage is TRBJ2-5; possibly TRBD2 for D (5 bases). CDR1 and CDR2 (germline): LNHDA, SQIVND (reference sequence). The CDR3 covers 18 residues. V was cut by 1 base and J by 0 bases, with 18 bases left in between.